The T cell receptor beta chain described here comes from a study of T cell responses to AZD1222 COVID-19 vaccine. Study conclusions and caveats: With two AZD1222 doses given, Spike-specific TCR breadth and depth both rose. Clonal diversity may have been underestimated in mostly white British donors. Variant regions that are unmutated are reportedly the target of nearly half of spike-specific TCRs. Recipients of AZD1222 seropositive at baseline numbered only five or six.

The method was immunoSEQ multiplex PCR; TCRdb's version includes in-frame clones alone and lacks a portion of them. The table lists roughly 93,000 clones, about 86% of them singletons. Only a few counts were recorded for this clone. Its antigen is currently unknown. J lost 5 bases, V lost 2 bases, and 4 bases had no gene match. This CDR3 spans 15 amino acids. Germline V CDR1 and CDR2: SGHKS, YYEKEE (reference sequence). The receptor's source is an adult in good health. The sample in question was peripheral blood, obtained on day 0 of AZD1222 vaccination. The gene calls are TRBV5-5 and TRBJ2-2, with 9 bases identical to TRBD1. CDR3 region: CASSLGTGQTGELFF. The CDR3, as DNA: TGTGCCAGCAGCTTAGGGACAGGGCAGACCGGGGAGCTGTTTTTT.